This T cell receptor (beta chain) was profiled in a study of regulatory T cells in long-lasting Graves disease (dated by TCRdb to about 2021). Study-level background: In the newly diagnosed Graves' disease group, patients had been taking antithyroid drugs for less than 3 months. This study used TCR sequencing and RNA sequencing of peripheral blood to compare persistent Graves' disease patients against newly diagnosed Graves' disease patients. A total of around 33 samples were covered by TCR sequencing, comprising around 13 persistent and 20 newly diagnosed Graves' disease patients. The study was registered as a clinical trial and conducted in China. What the research found in general, with its limitations: Lower TCR Shannon entropy and fewer highly expanded clones were observed in persistent Graves' disease patients than in newly diagnosed patients, which suggested clonal expansion. Persistent disease showed preferential use of TRBV28, TRBJ1-2 and TRBJ2-5, whereas newly diagnosed disease favored TRBV20-1 and TRBJ2-1. The study examined only peripheral blood because the primary lesion, thyroid tissue, could not be accessed. Only the TCR beta chain was sequenced and analyzed. Persistent patients shared more public clonotypes among themselves (around 2,700) than newly diagnosed patients did (about 970). As a limitation, the authors acknowledged that the small sample size may reduce accuracy.

Of note for this clonotype: The antigen it recognizes is unknown. Qualities for individual bases were not recorded, and no much larger clone is one base off.

The receptor library was made with multiplex PCR. TCRdb lists the instrument as Illumina HiSeq 4000. To build TCR beta libraries, CDR3 regions were amplified by Arm-PCR using iRepertoire HTBI primers. Gel purification was performed on PCR products prior to sequencing. From the authors' description of their analysis: A total of 62 TRBV and some 15 TRBJ segments were identified across samples and were used for gene usage analysis of CDR3 amino acid clonotypes. COPE and FqMerger were used to merge filtered high-quality paired reads into contigs. BLAST was used to align contigs to the IMGT TRBV, TRBD and TRBJ reference genes, and CDR3 was defined following IMGT. Any clonotype with a frequency above 0.1% was counted as a highly expanded clone. Shannon entropy was used to measure repertoire diversity, and the Gini coefficient was used to measure V-J evenness. Clonotypes shared by more than one individual were considered public. TCRdb trimmed the raw reads at Q25, called clones with MiXCR and kept productive beta chains. Identical CDR3 proteins give one entry, which carries the most common genes and DNA. TCRdb, not the authors, supplied the V and J calls. The sample table lists hundreds of thousands of distinct CDR3 sequences, about a sixth of them with a count of one. About 10% of the sample is in the top ten clones.

According to the study, the label for this sample's time point signals: newly diagnosed GD, antithyroid drugs for less than 3 months. RNA was extracted from PBMCs in TRIzol for both TCR sequencing and RNA sequencing. Graves' disease was diagnosed according to American Thyroid Association guidelines. Patients for the study were recruited at an endocrinology department in Xi'an, China. From each patient, approximately 9.9 milliliters of peripheral blood was collected into an EDTA anticoagulant tube. Ficoll Paque Plus density gradient separation was used to isolate PBMCs, and no further T cell sorting was performed. An Agilent 2100 Bioanalyzer and agarose gel were used to check RNA quality, and a NanoDrop 2000 was used to measure RNA concentration. The junction carries 22 bases between V and J, which are trimmed by 4 bases and 15 bases respectively. The germline V gene encodes CDR1 LGHDT and CDR2 YNNKEL (reference sequence). From the cysteine through the phenylalanine, the CDR3 covers 14 amino acids. Just CDR3 DNA is preserved here, 42 bases in frame from base 1.

The same sample was also studied in work on T cells in Graves' hyperthyroidism and ophthalmopathy. As described in the second report: Stable Graves' hyperthyroidism was defined as no progression to ophthalmopathy during 18 months of follow-up. Hyperthyroidism patients were newly diagnosed, had a disease duration of under 2 months, and were aged 18 to 65 years. Patients with uncontrolled infections, other autoimmune diseases, pregnancy or lactation were excluded. Diagnoses relied on clinical symptoms, serum thyroxine and TRAb, thyroid ultrasound and orbital computed tomography. For the first round of RT-PCR on the TCR CDR3, the HTBI primer set was used together with the Qiagen OneStep RT-PCR kit. Most expanded thyroid clonotypes (frequency above 0.001) were also detected in blood, a finding suggesting that blood repertoires may reflect thyroid immune responses. In cross-validation, a model built on a 13 V-J signature told ophthalmopathy apart from stable hyperthyroidism with under 90% sensitivity and around 83% specificity, and in testing the same model reached 80%/75%. In validation, the model predicted progression to ophthalmopathy with approximately 71% sensitivity and approximately 74% specificity, a median of about 6.7 months before onset. A discovery cohort of approximately 97 patients, approximately 45 with Graves' ophthalmopathy and under 60 with stable Graves' hyperthyroidism, was used to find distinguishing TCR V-J signatures. An independent validation cohort of fewer than 20 hyperthyroidism patients and 17 patients who later progressed to ophthalmopathy tested prospective prediction of ophthalmopathy. The 100 or so discovery patients were divided at random into training and test sets in a 7:3 ratio. The study also compared thyroid tissue and blood T-cell repertoires from about 6 Graves' hyperthyroidism patients. After blood sampling, hyperthyroidism patients were treated with methimazole at a starting dose of 30 mg daily, and ophthalmopathy patients were treated with high-dose intravenous methylprednisolone. The libraries were constructed in a second round of multiplex PCR and then size-selected and purified. Libraries were sequenced paired-end with 100 bp reads on an Illumina HiSeq2000. SOAPnuke was used to process the raw data, removing reads that contained adapters or uncalled bases, had a mean Phred below 15, or lacked an exact match to the constant primer or identifier. COPE v1.2.5 was used to merge high-quality paired reads, and clonotypes were defined as unique nucleotide sequences. MiTCR v1.1 was used to align clonotypes to the IMGT TRBV, TRBD and TRBJ reference segments. The analysis was restricted to V-J combinations with a frequency above 0.0001, which together covered 99% to 99.2% of the repertoires. A TCS score was defined as the ratio between F50 (clonal expansion) and ExV (chaos), using BLOSUM62-based TCRdist between CDR3 peptides within each V-J. Welch's t-statistics and random forest reduced roughly 540 V-J features to around 14, which were used in a naive Bayes classifier (R e1071). No statistical method was used to set the sample size in advance, and investigators knew the group allocation. The paper describes TCR Vbeta CDR3 sequencing of fewer than 150 peripheral blood samples, made up of roughly 45 ophthalmopathy patients, 70 to 75 hyperthyroidism patients and 17 progressor patients.

The TCR originated in a woman aged 25 to 39 with Graves disease. Donor details come from another sample of the same person, matched by shared clones. In this chain, TRBV3-1 is recombined with TRBJ2-1; a tentative D match to TRBD1 spans 6 bases. The material sequenced was peripheral blood mononuclear cells (PBMCs), taken at new diagnosis, from a patient treated with antithyroid drugs. The CDR3 region reads CASSPDQAKGGLFF. The sequenced DNA: TGTGCCAGCAGCCCGGATCAGGCCAAAGGGGGTCTGTTCTTC.